The entry that follows covers one TCR beta chain sequence. Its antigen is undetermined. The data originate from a study of OX40 agonist ivuxolimab in advanced cancers. Study information: The dose-escalation cohort was over 65% male, with a mean age of around 60 years, ranging about 23 to 90. Three patients, one with hepatocellular carcinoma and two with cutaneous melanoma, achieved partial responses. Findings and limits, study-wide: At doses 0.1 to 3.0 mg/kg, CD4+ and CD8+ clones expanded. Researchers did not determine the expanded peripheral T cells' antigen specificity.

TCRdb keeps only in-frame clones here, not all; method: immunoSEQ multiplex PCR. There are over 45,000 clones in the sample; 83% occur only once, and approximately 2.8% lies in the top ten. The germline gives CDR1 MDHEN, CDR2 SYDVKM. With 1 base removed from V and 2 bases from J, the gap between germline ends came to 16 bases. The CDR3 totals 17 residues. Sequenced material: CD4+ or CD8+ T cells sorted from blood, taken in a trial of the OX40 agonist ivuxolimab. The V and J genes are TRBV28 and TRBJ2-3; perhaps TRBD1 as D (6 bases). The receptor was isolated from an adult with an advanced solid tumor such as melanoma, head and neck, liver or kidney cancer. DNA for the CDR3: TGTGCCAGCAGTTTATTGCCCGGGACACAGCACACAGATACGCAGTATTTT. Protein: CASSLLPGTQHTDTQYF.